The text below deals with one T cell receptor beta chain. This sample also contains other DNA sequences that code for the same CDR3. Generated by immunoSEQ multiplex PCR, the TCRdb table keeps only in-frame clones and is missing some. The sample shows some 2,500,000 clones, more than 85% of them seen only once. This sample is part of a study of shared clonotypes between healthy human individuals. The sample taken for sequencing was naive CD4+ T cells from PBMCs. Subset in this sample: CD45RA+ positively selected. This TCR was recovered from a man aged 18 to 30 in good health. Some clones in this sample may be carry-over from other donors' samples.

The CDR3 region is CASSPTVYEQYF. The CDR3 DNA reads as TGTGCCAGCTCACCAACAGTGTACGAGCAGTACTTC. This chain joins TRBV18 and TRBJ2-7; no firm D call. This CDR3 comprises 12 residues. Trimming left V 2 bases short and J 4 bases short, with 6 bases between. Germline CDR1 KGHSH, CDR2 LQKENI.